Each of the 25 T cell receptor beta chains below was sequenced from the same sample in a study of blood T cell repertoires in COVID-19. Libraries were prepared by immunoSEQ multiplex PCR; TCRdb keeps only in-frame clonotypes and omits some of them. This sample has about 56,000 clones, with 80% to 90% found just once. Specimen: peripheral blood. Receptors originate from a human donor in a cohort sampled during active COVID-19.

The J gene is TRBJ2-1, the V gene TRBV7-2; the match to TRBD1 covers 10 bases. The CDR3 consists of 13 residues. Trimming removed 8 bases from V and 8 bases from J; junction bases left unmatched: 6. Germline loops: CDR1 SGHTA, CDR2 FQGNSA. CDR3 protein: CASQGQGYDEQFF. In DNA, the CDR3 is TGTGCCAGCCAGGGACAGGGGTACGATGAGCAGTTCTTC. Full variable domain (remainder filled in from reference TRBV7-2 and TRBJ2-1): GAGVSQSPSNKVTEKGKDVELRCDPISGHTALYWYRQSLGQGLEFLIYFQGNSAPDKSGLPSDRFSAERTGGSVSTLTIQRTQQEDSAVYLCASQGQGYDEQFFGPGTRLTVL.

The chain is built from TRBV13 and TRBJ2-1; 7 bases map to TRBD2. Germline-derived CDR1 and CDR2 are PRHDT and FYEKMQ (reference sequence). The J segment lost 0 bases and the V segment lost 5 bases, leaving 7 bases of the junction unmatched. CDR3 size: 16 residues. CDR3 amino acids: CASSGRWTSSYNEQFF. CDR3 DNA: TGTGCCAGCAGCGGACGGTGGACTAGCTCCTACAATGAGCAGTTCTTC.

In this sample, this clone turned up a few times. The chain combines TRBV4-1 with TRBJ1-1, with 10 bases identical to TRBD1. V shed 5 bases and J 4 bases; nucleotides not matched to a gene: 7. The germline V gene has CDR1 MGHRA and CDR2 YSYEKL. This CDR3 is 15 amino acids long. The CDR3 coding sequence is TGCGCCAGCAGCGGGACAGGGGTCGGAGGCACTGAAGCTTTCTTT. Translation gives CASSGTGVGGTEAFF.

This rearrangement joins TRBV7-9 to TRBJ2-7, with D possibly TRBD1 on 6 matching bases. Germline V gene sequence: CDR1 SEHNR, CDR2 FQNEAQ (reference sequence). CDR3 size: 13 residues. V lost 6 bases and J 1 base, leaving 10 bases between the germline ends. CDR3 DNA sequence: TGTGCCAGCAGTACACAGGGATCCTACGAGCAGTACTTC. It codes for CASSTQGSYEQYF. Full variable domain (outside the CDR3, taken from reference TRBV7-9 and TRBJ2-7): DTGVSQNPRHKITKRGQNVTFRCDPISEHNRLYWYRQTLGQGPEFLTYFQNEAQLEKSRLLSDRFSAERPKGSFSTLEIQRTEQGDSAMYLCASSTQGSYEQYFGPGTRLTVT.

The chain couples TRBV3-1 (or the pseudogene TRBV3-2) to TRBJ1-6, with 7 bases fitting TRBD1. CDR1 and CDR2 (germline): LGHDT, YNNKEL (reference sequence). The trim removed 4 bases at V and 9 bases at J, leaving 9 bases unmatched. The CDR3 extends over 15 amino acids. CDR3: CASSRGTGVGSPLHF. The CDR3 coding sequence is TGTGCCAGCAGCCGGGGTACAGGGGTGGGTTCACCCCTCCACTTT.

This chain connects TRBV6-6 to TRBJ1-2; 7 bases fit TRBD1. From germline, CDR1 is MNHNY and CDR2 SVGAGI (reference sequence). CDR3 length: 15 amino acids. Trimming took 5 bases from V and 0 from J; bases not matched to a gene: 6. CDR3: CASSDREGANYGYTF. CDR3 nucleotides: TGTGCCAGCAGTGACAGGGAAGGAGCTAACTATGGCTACACCTTC.

The V and J genes are TRBV11-2 and TRBJ1-3, with D hard to call. Germline loops: CDR1 SGHAT, CDR2 FQNNGV. The CDR3 runs to 19 residues. V was pared by 5 bases and J by 0 bases, with 23 bases between. CDR3 residues: CASSRMGSRVVGSGNTIYF. Here the CDR3 DNA reads TGTGCCAGCAGCCGCATGGGGAGTAGGGTCGTAGGCTCTGGAAACACCATATATTTT.

The V call is TRBV14, the J call TRBJ2-7; no reliable D call. Deletions cut 0 bases from V and 1 base from J, with 7 bases between. The CDR3 spans 14 residues. Germline V gene data show CDR1 as SGHDN and CDR2 as FVKESK. This CDR3 is CASSQDSQSYEQYF. The CDR3 nucleotides read TGTGCCAGCAGCCAAGATTCACAGTCCTACGAGCAGTACTTC. Filled out from reference TRBV14 and TRBJ2-7, the complete variable domain reads EAGVTQFPSHSVIEKGQTVTLRCDPISGHDNLYWYRRVMGKEIKFLLHFVKESKQDESGMPNNRFLAERTGGTYSTLKVQPAELEDSGVYFCASSQDSQSYEQYFGPGTRLTVT.

This chain connects TRBV3-1 (or the pseudogene TRBV3-2) to TRBJ2-5, with 7 nucleotides matching TRBD2. J gave up 10 bases and V 1 base, and 9 bases lay outside the gene matches. This CDR3 contains 14 residues. From germline, CDR1 is LGHDT and CDR2 YNNKEL (reference sequence). The CDR3 DNA sequence: TGTGCCAGCAGCCAAGGGGCTGGGGGGGGAGGCCAGTACTTC. It encodes CASSQGAGGGGQYF.

The chain joins TRBV7-9 to TRBJ2-1, with TRBD2 matching over 9 bases. V was pared by 1 base and J by 8 bases, with 9 bases of the junction left unmatched. CDR3 length: 16 amino acids. Germline assignment: CDR1 SEHNR and CDR2 FQNEAQ (reference sequence). CDR3 bases: TGTGCCAGCAGCTTAGAGGGGCTAGCGGGGCGGTATGAGCAGTTCTTC. Amino acid sequence: CASSLEGLAGRYEQFF.

The CDR3 nucleotides are TGTGCCTCCCGGATGGGGGCTGGCTACACCTTC. Protein product: CASRMGAGYTF. V is TRBV19 and J is TRBJ1-2; tentative D call: TRBD1 (6 bases). V was shortened by 11 bases and J by 7 bases, with 14 bases between the two germline ends. CDR3 size: 11 residues. Germline V gives CDR1 LNHDA, CDR2 SQIVND (reference sequence).

J is TRBJ2-7 and V is TRBV15, with a possible D match to TRBD1 (5 bases). Germline values: CDR1 LNHNV, CDR2 YYDKDF (reference sequence). Trimming shortened V by 0 bases and J by 5 bases, and 14 bases separated the two germline ends. The CDR3 extends over 15 amino acids. The CDR3 DNA reads as TGTGCCACCAGCAGAGATTCTGTCAGGGTAAACGAGCAGTACTTC. Amino acid sequence: CATSRDSVRVNEQYF.

The V and J genes are TRBV30 and TRBJ2-6; perhaps TRBD1 as D (5 bases). Trimming shortened V by 5 bases and J by 0 bases, and 17 bases separated the two germline ends. Germline CDR1 GTSNPN, CDR2 SVGIG (reference sequence). The CDR3 contains 17 residues. CDR3 protein: CAWERGRASSGANVLTF. DNA for the CDR3: TGTGCCTGGGAAAGGGGCAGGGCCAGCTCTGGGGCCAACGTCCTGACTTTC.

The chain joins TRBV4-3 to TRBJ1-2, with TRBD1 identical over 7 bases. The germline gives CDR1 LGHNA, CDR2 YSLEER. Trimming at V came to 0 bases and at J to 4 bases, leaving 8 bases not matched to a gene. The CDR3 consists of 16 residues. The CDR3 loop reads CASSQDWRQGSYGYTF. The CDR3 region has the DNA TGCGCCAGCAGCCAAGATTGGAGACAGGGTTCCTATGGCTACACCTTC.

The rearrangement joins TRBV7-6 to TRBJ1-5; D perhaps matches TRBD1 (5 bases). V lost 1 base and J 0 bases, leaving 10 bases between the germline ends. The CDR3 covers 16 residues. The V gene's germline CDR1 is SGHVS and CDR2 FNYEAQ. The CDR3 DNA reads TGTGCCAGCAGCTTAGGCGGGGGTTATAGCAATCAGCCCCAGCATTTT. As protein: CASSLGGGYSNQPQHF. Using reference TRBV7-6 and TRBJ1-5 for the parts outside the CDR3, the full variable domain is GAGVSQSPRYKVTKRGQDVALRCDPISGHVSLYWYRQALGQGPEFLTYFNYEAQQDKSGLPNDRFSAERPEGSISTLTIQRTEQRDSAMYRCASSLGGGYSNQPQHFGDGTRLSIL.

V usage is TRBV4-2 and J usage is TRBJ1-2; D possibly corresponds to TRBD1 (5 bases). From germline, CDR1 is LGHNA and CDR2 YNFKEQ. The CDR3 totals 13 residues. The V and J ends lost 2 bases and 4 bases respectively, with 8 bases between them. The DNA for the CDR3 is TGTGCCAGCAGCCAATCGACAGCCTATGGCTACACCTTC. Its translation: CASSQSTAYGYTF.

The gene calls are TRBV4-2 and TRBJ2-3, with D perhaps matching TRBD2 (6 bases). CDR3 length: 16 residues. Trimming left V 1 base short and J 3 bases short, with 14 bases between. Germline V gives CDR1 LGHNA, CDR2 YNFKEQ. CDR3 DNA: TGTGCCAGCAGCCAAGTCTTTGGGAGCGGGACAGATACGCAGTATTTT. Residues: CASSQVFGSGTDTQYF.

V usage is TRBV27 and J usage is TRBJ2-7, with D possibly TRBD2 on 7 matching bases. Per germline, CDR1 MNHEY and CDR2 SMNVEV (reference sequence). V was cut by 4 bases and J by 3 bases, with 16 bases left in between. The length of the CDR3 is 15 residues. The CDR3 coding sequence is TGTGCCAGCAGTTCCACCAGGGGAGGGGTCTACGAGCAGTACTTC. Translating gives CASSSTRGGVYEQYF.

J is TRBJ2-3 and V is TRBV10-3; 8 bases are a match to TRBD2. Germline lookup yields CDR1 ENHRY and CDR2 SYGVKD. Unmatched junction bases numbered 2, after V lost 3 bases and J lost 0 bases. The CDR3 sequence is 15 residues long. CDR3 DNA sequence: TGTGCCATCAGTGATATAGCGGGGAGCACAGATACGCAGTATTTT. This encodes CAISDIAGSTDTQYF.

In regard to this clone: At one end the junction does not follow the germline gene, possibly because of a read error. The chain employs TRBV10-2 and TRBJ1-1; 7 bases are shared with TRBD1. From germline, CDR1 is WSHSY and CDR2 SAAADI. The CDR3 has 15 amino acids. CDR3 residues: CASSGGDRLNTEAFF. The CDR3 DNA is TGCGCCAGCAGTGGGGGGGACAGACTGAATACTGAAGCTTTCTTT.

This sequence joins TRBV4-1 and TRBJ1-2; TRBD1 aligns across 7 bases. Trimming at V came to 1 base and at J to 2 bases, leaving 4 bases not matched to a gene. The length of the CDR3 is 15 residues. CDR1 is MGHRA, CDR2 YSYEKL, per germline. The DNA for the CDR3 is TGCGCCAGCAGCCAAGCCCCGACAGGGAACTATGGCTACACCTTC. Amino acids: CASSQAPTGNYGYTF.

V gene TRBV5-8 combines with J gene TRBJ2-3; D remains unclear. Trimming shortened V by 4 bases and J by 4 bases, and 13 bases separated the two germline ends. Germline CDR1 reads SGHTS; CDR2 reads YDEGEE. The CDR3 runs to 14 residues. CDR3 nucleotide sequence: TGTGCCAGCAGCGGCGCCCAGACTTCAGATACGCAGTATTTT. Its translation: CASSGAQTSDTQYF. Full variable domain (missing parts from reference TRBV5-8 and TRBJ2-3): EAGVTQSPTHLIKTRGQQATLRCSPISGHTSVYWYQQALGLGLQFLLWYDEGEERNRGNFPPRFSGRQFPNYSSELNVNALELEDSALYLCASSGAQTSDTQYFGPGTRLTVL.

The chain recombines TRBV7-2 with TRBJ2-5; possibly TRBD1 for D (5 bases). With 1 base removed from V and 5 bases from J, the gap between germline ends came to 11 bases. Germline V gene sequence: CDR1 SGHTA, CDR2 FQGNSA. The CDR3 is made up of 14 amino acids. CDR3 residues: CASSLDPGRETQYF. The CDR3 DNA reads TGTGCCAGCAGCTTAGATCCAGGGCGGGAGACCCAGTACTTC.

The J gene is TRBJ1-1, the V gene TRBV19; 7 bases align to TRBD1. Trimming at V came to 5 bases and at J to 6 bases, leaving 9 bases not matched to a gene. This CDR3 is built from 14 residues. In germline, CDR1 is LNHDA, CDR2 SQIVND (reference sequence). The CDR3 DNA reads as TGTGCCAGTAGTTCCCGGACAGGATGGGCTGAAGCTTTCTTT. Its translation is CASSSRTGWAEAFF.

The chain couples TRBV4-3 to TRBJ1-2; 7 bases are a match to TRBD1. Germline values: CDR1 LGHNA, CDR2 YSLEER. This CDR3 has 15 residues. The V and J ends lost 2 bases and 1 base, in that order; junction bases with no gene match: 4. CDR3 in amino acids: CASSQQRGLNYGYTF. CDR3 DNA: TGCGCCAGCAGCCAACAGAGGGGGCTTAACTATGGCTACACCTTC.